The rows below give T cell receptor beta chains drawn from one sample of a study of blood T cells in healthy people across ages. One entry per CDR3 protein results from TCRdb running MiXCR on the 5' RACE reads. The sample carries over 1.5 million distinct CDR3 sequences, around 48% recorded once. Sequenced sample: blood. The receptors here all came from a woman in her 40s in good health. CDR3s include the opening cysteine and the closing phenylalanine or tryptophan. The order of the fields is V gene, clone size, D gene, J gene, CDR3 DNA, CDR3 protein. D genes are given only for firm matches. Clone size is shown for a subset of rows, as once, few, many or a class of expanded clone.

TRBV2	NA	NA	TRBJ2-3	TGTGCCAGCAGGCCGGGACGTCTCACAGATACGCAGTATTTT	CASRPGRLTDTQYF
TRBV5-1	NA	NA	TRBJ2-3	TGCGCCAGCAGCCCAGGACTAATTTCAGATACGCAGTATTTT	CASSPGLISDTQYF
TRBV20-1	few	NA	TRBJ2-1	TGCAGTGCTAGAGAGAGGGGCACCTACAATGAGCAGTTCTTC	CSARERGTYNEQFF
TRBV10-3	NA	TRBD1	TRBJ2-5	TGTGCCATCAGTGCCGGACAGGGGAAAGAGACCCAGTACTTC	CAISAGQGKETQYF
TRBV24-1	NA	TRBD1	TRBJ2-3	TGTGCCACCGGGACAGGGGTGAGCACAGATACGCAGTATTTT	CATGTGVSTDTQYF
TRBV7-8	NA	NA	TRBJ2-5	TGTGCCAGCAGCTTATTTTCCAGGGGAGAGACCCAGTACTTC	CASSLFSRGETQYF
TRBV12-3/TRBV12-4	NA	NA	TRBJ2-7	TGTGCCAGCAGTTTCAGGAAGAGGGGGGCCTACGAGCAGTACTTC	CASSFRKRGAYEQYF
TRBV7-2	NA	NA	TRBJ2-1	TGTGCCAGCAAATTAGTCGGGAGTTTGAGGGAGGACAATGAGCAGTTCTTC	CASKLVGSLREDNEQFF
TRBV20-1	few	NA	TRBJ2-1	TGCAGTGCTAGAGGGGAAGGTCGGGGGGAGCAGTTCTTC	CSARGEGRGEQFF
TRBV28	NA	NA	TRBJ1-2	TGTGCCAGCAGAAAGGGACGGTACTATGGCTACACCTTC	CASRKGRYYGYTF
TRBV4-2	NA	NA	TRBJ1-1	TGTGCCAGCAGCCCAGCTTCCAACACTGAAGCTTTCTTT	CASSPASNTEAFF
TRBV29-1	few	TRBD2	TRBJ2-1	TGCAGCGTTGGTGGACTAGGAGGGGCTTACAATGAGCAGTTCTTC	CSVGGLGGAYNEQFF
TRBV15	NA	NA	TRBJ2-1	TGTGCCACCAGCAGAGCCTCCTACAATAAGCAGTTCTTC	CATSRASYNKQFF
TRBV7-9	once	TRBD2	TRBJ2-7	TGTGCCAGCAGCTTACAACTAGGACCGGGGGGCTACGAGCAGTACTTC	CASSLQLGPGGYEQYF
TRBV7-9	NA	TRBD2	TRBJ2-5	TGTGCCAGCAGCTTAGTCATAGGTCCTAGCGGGGGGCCACACAATGAGCAGTACTTC	CASSLVIGPSGGPHNEQYF
TRBV6-1	few	TRBD2	TRBJ2-5	TGTGCCAGCAGTGAACCCGGACTAGCGGGGGGGCTAGGCATCGAGACCCAGTACTTC	CASSEPGLAGGLGIETQYF
TRBV10-3	NA	NA	TRBJ1-2	TGTGCCATCAGTGCTGGGAGTAACTATGGCTACACCTTC	CAISAGSNYGYTF
TRBV24-1	few	TRBD1	TRBJ2-7	TGTGCCACCAGTGATTCCCGGGACAGGGCTCCCTACGAGCAGTACTTC	CATSDSRDRAPYEQYF
TRBV28	many	NA	TRBJ2-5	TGTGCCAGCAGCCCAAGGCGCGAGAGGGAGACCCAGTACTTC	CASSPRRERETQYF
TRBV5-1	NA	NA	TRBJ2-5	TGCGCCAGCAGCTTGCGAGTTTCCCGGGGAATCAATGAGCAGTACTTC	CASSLRVSRGINEQYF
TRBV5-1	NA	NA	TRBJ2-7	TGCGCCAGCAGCTTTTCCGCGGGGACCACCTACGAGCAGTACTTC	CASSFSAGTTYEQYF
TRBV5-1	NA	NA	TRBJ2-3	TGCGCCAGCAATGTACAGGGATCACCAGATACGCAGTATTTT	CASNVQGSPDTQYF
TRBV27	NA	NA	TRBJ2-5	TGTGCCAGCACCCCATTTGCGGCGATGTACCAAGAGACCCAGTACTTC	CASTPFAAMYQETQYF
TRBV7-8	NA	NA	TRBJ2-1	TGTGCCAGCAGCGAAACCGGGACGCCAAATGAGCAGTTCTTC	CASSETGTPNEQFF